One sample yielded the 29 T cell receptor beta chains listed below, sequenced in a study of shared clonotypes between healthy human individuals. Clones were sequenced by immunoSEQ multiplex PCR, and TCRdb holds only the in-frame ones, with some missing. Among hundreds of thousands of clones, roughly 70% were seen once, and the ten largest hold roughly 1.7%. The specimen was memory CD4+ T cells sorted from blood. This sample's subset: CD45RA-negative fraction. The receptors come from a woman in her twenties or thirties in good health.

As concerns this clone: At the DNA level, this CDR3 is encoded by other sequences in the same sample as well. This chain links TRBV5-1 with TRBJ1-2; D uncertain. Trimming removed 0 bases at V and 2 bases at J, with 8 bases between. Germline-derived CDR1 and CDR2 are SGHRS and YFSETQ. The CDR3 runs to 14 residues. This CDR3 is CASSLGTSNYGYTF. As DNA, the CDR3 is TGCGCCAGCAGCTTGGGGACGTCCAACTATGGCTACACCTTC.

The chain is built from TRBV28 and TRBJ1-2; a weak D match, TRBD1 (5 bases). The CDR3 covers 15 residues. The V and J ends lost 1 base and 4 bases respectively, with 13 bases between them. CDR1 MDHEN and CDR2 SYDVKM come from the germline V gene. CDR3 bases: TGTGCCAGCAGTTTATTGGGGGACCCCACCTATGGCTACACCTTC. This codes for CASSLLGDPTYGYTF.

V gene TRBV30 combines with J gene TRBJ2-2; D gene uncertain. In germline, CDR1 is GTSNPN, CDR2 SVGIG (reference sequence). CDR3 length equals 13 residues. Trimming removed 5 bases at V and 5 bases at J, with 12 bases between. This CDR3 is CAWDLTRTGELFF. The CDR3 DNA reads TGTGCCTGGGACTTGACAAGGACCGGGGAGCTGTTTTTT.

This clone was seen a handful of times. In nucleotides, the CDR3 is TGTGCCAGCAGCTTAATCCCCGGCGGGGCGCCCTACGAGCAGTACTTC. Its translation is CASSLIPGGAPYEQYF. The rearrangement uses TRBV7-9 and TRBJ2-7; a weak D match, TRBD2 (6 bases). The germline CDR1 and CDR2 sequences are SEHNR and FQNEAQ (reference sequence). The CDR3 is 16 residues long. Between the trimmed V and J ends, which lost 2 bases and 2 bases, there was a span of 16 bases. Combining the CDR3 with reference TRBV7-9 and TRBJ2-7 gives the whole variable domain DTGVSQNPRHKITKRGQNVTFRCDPISEHNRLYWYRQTLGQGPEFLTYFQNEAQLEKSRLLSDRFSAERPKGSFSTLEIQRTEQGDSAMYLCASSLIPGGAPYEQYFGPGTRLTVT.

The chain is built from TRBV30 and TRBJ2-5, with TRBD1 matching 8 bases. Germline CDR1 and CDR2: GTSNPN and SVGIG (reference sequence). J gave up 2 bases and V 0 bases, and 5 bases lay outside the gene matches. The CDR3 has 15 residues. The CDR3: CAWSVRTGPQETQYF. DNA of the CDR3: TGTGCCTGGAGTGTACGGACAGGGCCGCAAGAGACCCAGTACTTC.

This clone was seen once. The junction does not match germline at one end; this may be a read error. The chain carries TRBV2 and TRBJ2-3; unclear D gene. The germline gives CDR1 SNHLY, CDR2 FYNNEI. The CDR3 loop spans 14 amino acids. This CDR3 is CASSPGSPTYTQYF. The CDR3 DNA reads TGTGCCAGCAGCCCCGGGTCGCCCACATATACGCAGTATTTT.

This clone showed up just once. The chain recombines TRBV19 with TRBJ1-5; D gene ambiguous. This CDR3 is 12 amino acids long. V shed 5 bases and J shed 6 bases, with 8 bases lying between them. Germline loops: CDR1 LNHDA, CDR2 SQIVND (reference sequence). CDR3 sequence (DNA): TGTGCCAGTAGTTTACTTTTTCAGCCCCAGCATTTT. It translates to CASSLLFQPQHF.

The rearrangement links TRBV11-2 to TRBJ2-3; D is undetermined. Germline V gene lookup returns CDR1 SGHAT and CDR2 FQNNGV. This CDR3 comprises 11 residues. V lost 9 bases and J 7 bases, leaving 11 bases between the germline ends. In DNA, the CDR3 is TGTGCCAGTAGAGGCACGTATACGCAGTATTTT. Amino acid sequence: CASRGTYTQYF.

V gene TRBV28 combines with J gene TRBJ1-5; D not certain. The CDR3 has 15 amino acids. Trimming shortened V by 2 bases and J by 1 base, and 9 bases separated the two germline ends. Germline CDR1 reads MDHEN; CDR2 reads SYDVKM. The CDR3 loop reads CASSLEGMSNQPQHF. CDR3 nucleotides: TGTGCCAGCAGTTTAGAAGGGATGAGCAATCAGCCCCAGCATTTT.

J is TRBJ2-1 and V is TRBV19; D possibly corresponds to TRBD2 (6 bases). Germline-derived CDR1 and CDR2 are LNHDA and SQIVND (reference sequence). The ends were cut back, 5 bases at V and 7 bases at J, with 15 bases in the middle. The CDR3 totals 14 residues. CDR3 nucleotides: TGTGCCAGTAGTCACATCGCGGGGAAAAATGAGCAGTTCTTC. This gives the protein CASSHIAGKNEQFF.

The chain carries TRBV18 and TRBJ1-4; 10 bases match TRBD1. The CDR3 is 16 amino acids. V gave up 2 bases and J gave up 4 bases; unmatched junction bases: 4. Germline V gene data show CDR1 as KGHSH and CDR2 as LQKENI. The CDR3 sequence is CASSPFGTGDNEKLFF. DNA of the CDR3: TGTGCCAGCTCACCATTTGGGACAGGGGATAATGAAAAACTGTTTTTT.

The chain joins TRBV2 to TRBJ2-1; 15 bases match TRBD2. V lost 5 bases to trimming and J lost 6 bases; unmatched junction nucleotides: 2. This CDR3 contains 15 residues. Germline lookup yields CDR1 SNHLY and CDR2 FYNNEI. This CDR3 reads CASSRTSGGGNEQFF. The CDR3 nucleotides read TGTGCCAGCAGTCGGACTAGCGGGGGGGGCAATGAGCAGTTCTTC.

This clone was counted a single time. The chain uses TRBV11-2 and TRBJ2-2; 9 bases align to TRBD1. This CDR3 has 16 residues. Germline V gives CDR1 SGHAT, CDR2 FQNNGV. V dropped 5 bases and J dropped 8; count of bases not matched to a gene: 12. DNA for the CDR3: TGTGCCAGCAGCCTCCTAGGGACAGGGACATCAGGGGAGCTGTTTTTT. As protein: CASSLLGTGTSGELFF. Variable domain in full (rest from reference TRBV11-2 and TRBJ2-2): EAGVAQSPRYKIIEKRQSVAFWCNPISGHATLYWYQQILGQGPKLLIQFQNNGVVDDSQLPKDRFSAERLKGVDSTLKIQPAKLEDSAVYLCASSLLGTGTSGELFFGEGSRLTVL.

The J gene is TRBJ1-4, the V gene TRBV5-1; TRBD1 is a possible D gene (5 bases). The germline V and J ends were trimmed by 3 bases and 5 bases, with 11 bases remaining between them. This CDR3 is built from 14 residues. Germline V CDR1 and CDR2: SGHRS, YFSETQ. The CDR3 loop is CASSSGAGNEKLFF. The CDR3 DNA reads TGCGCCAGCAGCTCGGGTGCAGGGAATGAAAAACTGTTTTTT.

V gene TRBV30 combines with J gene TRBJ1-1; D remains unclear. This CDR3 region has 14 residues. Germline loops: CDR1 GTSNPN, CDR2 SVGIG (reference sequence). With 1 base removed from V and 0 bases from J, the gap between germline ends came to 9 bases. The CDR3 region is CAWSEHVMNTEAFF. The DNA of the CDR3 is TGTGCCTGGAGTGAGCATGTAATGAACACTGAAGCTTTCTTT.

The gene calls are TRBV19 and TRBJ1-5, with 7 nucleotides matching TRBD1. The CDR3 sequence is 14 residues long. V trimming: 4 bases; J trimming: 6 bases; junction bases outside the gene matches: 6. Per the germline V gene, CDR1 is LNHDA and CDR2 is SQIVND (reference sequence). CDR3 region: CASSTRGIGQPQHF. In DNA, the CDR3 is TGTGCCAGTAGTACCAGGGGGATCGGTCAGCCCCAGCATTTT.

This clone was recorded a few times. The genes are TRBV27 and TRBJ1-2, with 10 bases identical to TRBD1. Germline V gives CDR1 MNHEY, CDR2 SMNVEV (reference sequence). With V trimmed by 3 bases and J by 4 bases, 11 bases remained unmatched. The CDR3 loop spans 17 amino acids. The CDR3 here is CASSLFGTGEVSYGYTF. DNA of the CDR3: TGTGCCAGCAGTTTGTTTGGGACAGGGGAAGTTAGCTATGGCTACACCTTC.

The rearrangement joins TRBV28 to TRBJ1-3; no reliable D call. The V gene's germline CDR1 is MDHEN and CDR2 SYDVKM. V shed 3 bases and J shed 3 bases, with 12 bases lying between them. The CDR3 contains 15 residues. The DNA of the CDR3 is TGTGCCAGCAGTTTCTCTCCCAGGCGTGGAAACACCATATATTTT. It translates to CASSFSPRRGNTIYF.

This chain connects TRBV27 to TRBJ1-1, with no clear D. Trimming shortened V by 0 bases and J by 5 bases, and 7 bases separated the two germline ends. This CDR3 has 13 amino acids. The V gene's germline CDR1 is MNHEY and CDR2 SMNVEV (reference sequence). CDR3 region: CASSLSYSTEAFF. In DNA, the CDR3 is TGTGCCAGCAGTTTATCTTATTCGACTGAAGCTTTCTTT.

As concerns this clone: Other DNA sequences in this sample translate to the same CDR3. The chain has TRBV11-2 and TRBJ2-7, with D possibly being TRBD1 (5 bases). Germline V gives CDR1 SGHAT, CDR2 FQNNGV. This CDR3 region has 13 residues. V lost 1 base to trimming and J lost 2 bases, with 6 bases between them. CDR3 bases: TGTGCCAGCAGCTTAGGCAGGGCCTACGAGCAGTACTTC. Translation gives CASSLGRAYEQYF.

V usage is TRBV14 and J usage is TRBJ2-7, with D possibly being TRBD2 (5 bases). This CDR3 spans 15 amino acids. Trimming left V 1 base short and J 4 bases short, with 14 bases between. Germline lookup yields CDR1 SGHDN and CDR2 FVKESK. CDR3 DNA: TGTGCCAGCAGCCAAGGGCGGGCAGGAATATACGAGCAGTACTTC. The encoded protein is CASSQGRAGIYEQYF.

CDR3 protein: CASSPSPPPYGYTF. CDR3 nucleotide sequence: TGTGCCAGCAGCCCTAGCCCGCCGCCCTATGGCTACACCTTC. This chain connects TRBV7-9 to TRBJ1-2; the D is unclear. V dropped 5 bases and J dropped 4 bases, with 14 bases sitting between them. The CDR3 is 14 residues long. Germline CDR1 reads SEHNR; CDR2 reads FQNEAQ (reference sequence). The entire variable domain, with the rest obtained from reference TRBV7-9 and TRBJ1-2, is as follows: DTGVSQNPRHKITKRGQNVTFRCDPISEHNRLYWYRQTLGQGPEFLTYFQNEAQLEKSRLLSDRFSAERPKGSFSTLEIQRTEQGDSAMYLCASSPSPPPYGYTFGSGTRLTVV.

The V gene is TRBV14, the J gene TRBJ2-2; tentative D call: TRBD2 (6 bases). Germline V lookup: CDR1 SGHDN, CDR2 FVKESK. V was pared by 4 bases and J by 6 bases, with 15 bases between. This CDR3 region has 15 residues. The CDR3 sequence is CASSPFAGTSGELFF. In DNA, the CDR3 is TGTGCCAGCAGCCCCTTTGCGGGAACCTCCGGGGAGCTGTTTTTT.

The CDR3: CASSFPGQGNEKLFF. In DNA, the CDR3 is TGTGCCAGCAGCTTCCCGGGACAGGGGAATGAAAAACTGTTTTTT. The chain recombines TRBV5-4 with TRBJ1-4, with 10 bases identical to TRBD1. With V trimmed by 2 bases and J by 5 bases, 3 bases remained unmatched. The CDR3 spans 15 residues. Germline V gives CDR1 SGHNT, CDR2 YYREEE (reference sequence).

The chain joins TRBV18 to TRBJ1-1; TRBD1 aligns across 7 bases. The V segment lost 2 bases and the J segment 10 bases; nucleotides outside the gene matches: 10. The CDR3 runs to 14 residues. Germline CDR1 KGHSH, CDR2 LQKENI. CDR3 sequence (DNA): TGTGCCAGCTCACCAGGGGGACAGCCTCGCACAGCTTTCTTT. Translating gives CASSPGGQPRTAFF.

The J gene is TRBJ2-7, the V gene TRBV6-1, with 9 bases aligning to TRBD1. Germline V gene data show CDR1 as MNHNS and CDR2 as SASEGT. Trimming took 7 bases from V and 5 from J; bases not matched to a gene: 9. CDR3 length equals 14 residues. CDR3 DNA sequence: TGTGCCAGCACCCCCCGGGACAGGGCCCACGAGCAGTACTTC. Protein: CASTPRDRAHEQYF.

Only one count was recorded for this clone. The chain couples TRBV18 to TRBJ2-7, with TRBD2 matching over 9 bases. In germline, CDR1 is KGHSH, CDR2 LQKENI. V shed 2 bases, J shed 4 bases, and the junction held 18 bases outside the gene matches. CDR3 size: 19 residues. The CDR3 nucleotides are TGTGCCAGCTCACCAAAATCCCTTGACGCCGGACTAGCGAGATACGAGCAGTACTTC. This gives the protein CASSPKSLDAGLARYEQYF.

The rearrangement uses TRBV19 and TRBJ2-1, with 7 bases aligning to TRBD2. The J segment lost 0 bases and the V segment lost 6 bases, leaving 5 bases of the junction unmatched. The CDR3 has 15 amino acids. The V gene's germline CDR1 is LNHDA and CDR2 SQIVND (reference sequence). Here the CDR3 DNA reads TGTGCCAGTAGGCTAGCGGAAAACTCCTACAATGAGCAGTTCTTC. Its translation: CASRLAENSYNEQFF.

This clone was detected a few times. CDR3 sequence: CASRDRTEKLFF. CDR3 in DNA: TGTGCCAGTAGGGACAGAACTGAAAAACTGTTTTTT. The chain links TRBV19 to TRBJ1-4; D may be TRBD1 (6 bases). The V and J ends lost 6 bases and 7 bases respectively, with 9 bases between them. Germline V gene data show CDR1 as LNHDA and CDR2 as SQIVND (reference sequence). This CDR3 is 12 amino acids long.